Listed here is a single TCR beta chain. TCRdb's table, derived via immunoSEQ multiplex PCR, lists solely in-frame clones and lacks some. This table has 200,000 to 300,000 clones, roughly 90% appearing once. The data derive from a study of blood T cell repertoires in COVID-19. Participants were placed into cohorts based on the clinical history they reported. For recovered donors of Cohort 3, there were two negative PCRs, clearance, or symptom resolution. The sequencing sample was made of PBMCs or T cells enriched from blood (not recorded which). This TCR was sampled from a woman in her 30s who had recovered from COVID-19.

CDR3 sequence: CASSNDRGHENEQFF. CDR3 in DNA: TGCGCCAGCAGCAATGACAGGGGGCATGAAAATGAGCAGTTCTTC. The genes are TRBV5-1 and TRBJ2-1, with 10 bases identical to TRBD1. The CDR3 sequence is 15 residues long. Germline values: CDR1 SGHRS, CDR2 YFSETQ. V was pared by 4 bases and J by 7 bases, with 8 bases of the junction left unmatched.